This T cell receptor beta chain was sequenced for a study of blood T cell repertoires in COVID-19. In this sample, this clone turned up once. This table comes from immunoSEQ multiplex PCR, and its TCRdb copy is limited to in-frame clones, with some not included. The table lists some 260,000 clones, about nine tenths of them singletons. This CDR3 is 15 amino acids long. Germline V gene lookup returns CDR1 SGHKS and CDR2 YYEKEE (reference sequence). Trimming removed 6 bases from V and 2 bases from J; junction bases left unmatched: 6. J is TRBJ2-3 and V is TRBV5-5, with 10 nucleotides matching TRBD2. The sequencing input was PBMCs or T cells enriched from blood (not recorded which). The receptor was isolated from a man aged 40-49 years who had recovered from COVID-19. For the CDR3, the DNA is TGTGCCAGCACTAGGACTAGCGGTATCACAGATACGCAGTATTTT. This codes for CASTRTSGITDTQYF.